The 22 T cell receptor beta chains presented below share a single source sample, sequenced in a study of CD8 T cells in ankylosing spondylitis. Study observations and caveats: Made up of about eight highly homologous variants, a TCR beta motif appeared characteristic of ankylosing spondylitis blood.

What these receptors recognize is not known. TCRdb ran MiXCR on the 5' RACE reads and lists one entry per CDR3 protein. Here the sample spans fewer than 750,000 distinct CDR3 sequences, 15% to 20% being singletons. The material sequenced was blood, either unsorted or a sorted T cell fraction (not recorded which). The receptors were sampled from a male donor with ankylosing spondylitis.

This clonotype appeared a few times. CDR3 residues: CASSSLGLAYEQFF. DNA of the CDR3: TGTGCCAGCAGCTCACTCGGACTAGCGTATGAGCAGTTCTTC. This sequence joins TRBV13 and TRBJ2-1; TRBD2 matches at 9 bases. This CDR3 has 14 amino acids. The V segment lost 4 bases and the J segment 8 bases; nucleotides outside the gene matches: 6. From germline, CDR1 is PRHDT and CDR2 FYEKMQ (reference sequence).

This clonotype was seen a handful of times. V usage is TRBV29-1 and J usage is TRBJ2-7; perhaps TRBD1 as D (6 bases). Trimming left V 4 bases short and J 6 bases short, with 16 bases between. This CDR3 is built from 13 residues. Germline V gives CDR1 SQVTM, CDR2 ANQGSEA. CDR3 nucleotide sequence: TGCAGCGTTGCGCAGGGGTTCGACGCCGAGCAGTACTTC. Its translation is CSVAQGFDAEQYF.

This clonotype came up a few times. CDR3 nucleotide sequence: TGTGCCAGCAGTCTCGGGCCCAGCTCGGCCCAGTACTTC. Residues: CASSLGPSSAQYF. V gene TRBV12-3 or TRBV12-4 combines with J gene TRBJ2-5; D unclear. The V end lost 5 bases, the J end lost 9 bases, and 16 bases lay between the germline ends. The CDR3 runs 13 residues.

This clonotype was seen more than once but under ten times. The V call is TRBV6-6, the J call TRBJ2-7; the D is unclear. CDR1 and CDR2 (germline): MNHNY, SVGAGI (reference sequence). This CDR3 spans 10 amino acids. The V end lost 8 bases, the J end lost 7 bases, and 9 bases lay between the germline ends. DNA of the CDR3: TGTGCCAGCGGCTTAACTGAGCAGTACTTC. Protein product: CASGLTEQYF.

This CDR3 is CSAPRTGSNEQFF. Written as DNA, the CDR3 is TGCAGTGCTCCTAGGACAGGGAGCAATGAGCAGTTCTTC. This sequence joins TRBV20-1 and TRBJ2-1, with 8 bases aligning to TRBD1. This CDR3 spans 13 amino acids. The V gene end was trimmed by 5 bases and the J gene end by 6 bases; junction bases not matched to a gene: 6. Germline V gene data show CDR1 as DFQATT and CDR2 as SNEGSKA (reference sequence).

The chain is built from TRBV7-8 and TRBJ1-1; 8 bases agree with TRBD1. Germline V lookup: CDR1 SGHVS, CDR2 FQNEAQ. The V and J ends lost 1 base and 1 base, in that order; junction bases with no gene match: 8. This CDR3 spans 17 amino acids. The CDR3 nucleotides read TGTGCCAGCAGCTTAGTATGGGGGGGGACAGGGAACACTGAAGCTTTCTTT. The encoded protein is CASSLVWGGTGNTEAFF.

J is TRBJ2-1 and V is TRBV6-5, with no clear D. The CDR3 is 11 amino acids. V lost 8 bases, J lost 4 bases, and 6 bases lay in between. The germline gives CDR1 MNHEY, CDR2 SVGAGI. The CDR3 bases are TGTGCCAGCCAAGCGTACAATGAGCAGTTCTTC. It is translated as CASQAYNEQFF.

A few counts support this clonotype. The chain is built from TRBV10-2 and TRBJ2-5; 7 bases agree with TRBD2. CDR1 and CDR2 (germline): WSHSY, SAAADI. CDR3 length: 15 amino acids. V was pared by 6 bases and J by 0 bases, with 7 bases of the junction left unmatched. CDR3: CASRRLAEYQETQYF. CDR3 nucleotide sequence: TGCGCCAGCAGGAGACTAGCAGAGTACCAAGAGACCCAGTACTTC.

The chain couples TRBV6-1 to TRBJ1-2, with D possibly TRBD1 on 5 matching bases. Looked up from germline, CDR1 is MNHNS and CDR2 is SASEGT. This CDR3 has 14 residues. The V end was cut by 3 bases, the J end by 3 bases, with 11 bases between. The CDR3 is CASSEAGGDYGYTF. CDR3 bases: TGTGCCAGCAGTGAGGCTGGGGGGGACTATGGCTACACCTTC.

The J gene is TRBJ2-1, the V gene TRBV7-8; 7 bases agree with TRBD1. Germline V gives CDR1 SGHVS, CDR2 FQNEAQ. This CDR3 has 14 amino acids. V dropped 2 bases and J dropped 8; count of bases not matched to a gene: 6. The CDR3 nucleotides are TGTGCCAGCAGCTTATTGGGGGACAGCCATGAGCAGTTCTTC. Its translation is CASSLLGDSHEQFF.

The chain combines TRBV5-1 with TRBJ2-5, with 8 bases lining up with TRBD1. The CDR3 covers 14 residues. V gave up 6 bases and J gave up 5 bases; unmatched junction bases: 9. Germline V gene lookup returns CDR1 SGHRS and CDR2 YFSETQ. The CDR3 bases are TGCGCCAGCACCGGACAGGGTGGTGTGGAGACCCAGTACTTC. It is translated as CASTGQGGVETQYF.

This clonotype turned up a few times. This sequence joins TRBV5-1 and TRBJ2-7; 12 bases align to TRBD1. Per germline, CDR1 SGHRS and CDR2 YFSETQ. There are 14 residues in the CDR3. After removal of 0 bases from V and 8 bases from J, the junction contained 3 bases not matched to a gene. CDR3 sequence (DNA): TGCGCCAGCAGCTTGGAGGGACAGGGGGCACAGCAGTACTTC. Protein: CASSLEGQGAQQYF.

This clonotype was found a few times. The gene calls are TRBV5-6 and TRBJ2-5; TRBD2 agrees at 12 bases. The CDR3 is 16 amino acids. V gave up 6 bases and J gave up 5 bases; unmatched junction bases: 11. Germline loops: CDR1 SGHDT, CDR2 YYEEEE. The CDR3 bases are TGTGCCAGCAACGAAACAGGACTAGCGGGACTGGAGACCCAGTACTTC. Its protein is CASNETGLAGLETQYF.

There are a few counts of this clonotype. The chain is built from TRBV25-1 and TRBJ1-1; D is uncertain. The germline V gene has CDR1 MGHDK and CDR2 SYGVNS. CDR3 length: 12 amino acids. V was trimmed by 5 bases and J by 0 bases, leaving 4 bases between them. CDR3 in amino acids: CASSKLNTEAFF. The CDR3 region has the DNA TGTGCCAGCAGTAAACTGAACACTGAAGCTTTCTTT.

This clonotype was recorded many times. CDR3 in amino acids: CASSVDAGAYNEQFF. The CDR3, as DNA: TGTGCCAGCAGCGTAGATGCGGGAGCCTACAATGAGCAGTTCTTC. The chain combines TRBV9 with TRBJ2-1, with 7 bases that match TRBD2. Germline V gene sequence: CDR1 SGDLS, CDR2 YYNGEE. CDR3 length: 15 amino acids. V gave up 0 bases and J gave up 2 bases; unmatched junction bases: 2. The full variable domain, completed using reference TRBV9 and TRBJ2-1, is DSGVTQTPKHLITATGQRVTLRCSPRSGDLSVYWYQQSLDQGLQFLIQYYNGEERAKGNILERFSAQQFPDLHSELNLSSLELGDSALYFCASSVDAGAYNEQFFGPGTRLTVL.

This chain joins TRBV27 and TRBJ2-3, with 15 bases aligning to TRBD2. Germline assignment: CDR1 MNHEY and CDR2 SMNVEV (reference sequence). The CDR3 is 16 residues long. V lost 6 bases to trimming and J lost 3 bases; unmatched junction nucleotides: 4. The CDR3 DNA follows: TGTGCCAGCAGCGGGACTAGCGGGAGGAGGACAGATACGCAGTATTTT. Translation gives CASSGTSGRRTDTQYF.

This clonotype was detected a few times. CDR3 DNA: TGTGCCAGCAGTATCGTGGGACTAAGCACAGATACGCAGTATTTT. This sequence encodes CASSIVGLSTDTQYF. The rearrangement joins TRBV12-3 or TRBV12-4 to TRBJ2-3; 7 nucleotides line up with TRBD2. The ends lost 5 bases at V and 0 bases at J; junction bases unmatched: 5. The CDR3 has 15 residues.

This clonotype was recorded a few times. V usage is TRBV5-1 and J usage is TRBJ2-3; TRBD2 aligns across 13 bases. Germline V lookup: CDR1 SGHRS, CDR2 YFSETQ. J lost 2 bases, V lost 5 bases, and 5 bases had no gene match. The CDR3 spans 16 residues. As DNA, the CDR3 is TGCGCCAGCAGATACGGACTAGCGGGAGTCACAGATACGCAGTATTTT. Translation: CASRYGLAGVTDTQYF.

The chain links TRBV5-1 to TRBJ2-7; 9 bases are shared with TRBD1. The V gene's germline CDR1 is SGHRS and CDR2 YFSETQ. Germline trimming cut 0 bases from V and 7 bases from J; bases unmatched to any gene: 11. This CDR3 is built from 16 residues. CDR3: CASSLEPQGAIREQYF. The CDR3, as DNA: TGCGCCAGCAGCTTGGAGCCACAGGGGGCGATCAGAGAGCAGTACTTC. Using reference TRBV5-1 and TRBJ2-7 for the parts outside the CDR3, the full variable domain is KAGVTQTPRYLIKTRGQQVTLSCSPISGHRSVSWYQQTPGQGLQFLFEYFSETQRNKGNFPGRFSGRQFSNSRSEMNVSTLELGDSALYLCASSLEPQGAIREQYFGPGTRLTVT.

This clonotype was recorded a few times. This chain links TRBV24-1 with TRBJ2-1; 7 bases map to TRBD2. The CDR3 length is 13 residues. Germline CDR1 is KGHDR and CDR2 is SFDVKD. J was trimmed by 6 bases and V by 9 bases; bases with no gene match: 7. CDR3 nucleotides: TGTGCCACCGATGGACTAGATCGCAATGAGCAGTTCTTC. Translating gives CATDGLDRNEQFF.

The CDR3 nucleotides read TGCGCCAGCAGCCGCCAATGGGGGGGTGCCGGGGAGCTGTTTTTT. This sequence encodes CASSRQWGGAGELFF. The chain recombines TRBV4-1 with TRBJ2-2, with 7 positions matching TRBD2. The CDR3 has 15 residues. The junction had 8 bases not matched to a gene; V was cut back by 4 bases and J by 6 bases. CDR1 and CDR2 from the germline V gene are MGHRA and YSYEKL.

This chain uses TRBV2 with TRBJ2-1, with D possibly being TRBD1 or TRBD2 (6 bases each). The germline V gene has CDR1 SNHLY and CDR2 FYNNEI. The CDR3 is 15 residues long. Trimming stripped 2 bases from V and 9 bases from J, with 17 bases between. CDR3 amino acids: CASSELTRGVAEQFF. CDR3 in DNA: TGTGCCAGCAGTGAACTCACTAGGGGGGTCGCTGAGCAGTTCTTC. Combining the CDR3 with reference TRBV2 and TRBJ2-1 gives the whole variable domain EPEVTQTPSHQVTQMGQEVILRCVPISNHLYFYWYRQILGQKVEFLVSFYNNEISEKSEIFDDQFSVERPDGSNFTLKIRSTKLEDSAMYFCASSELTRGVAEQFFGPGTRLTVL.